A selection of T cell receptor beta chains follows, all from one sample in a study of PD-1 blockade in classical Hodgkin lymphoma. The repertoire was sequenced with immunoSEQ multiplex PCR; TCRdb's copy has only in-frame clones and lacks some. The sample lists about 86,000 clones, approximately 89% occurring once. Sequences were derived from peripheral blood mononuclear cells (PBMCs), sampled before the second cycle of nivolumab. Receptors originate from a human donor with classical Hodgkin lymphoma. The CDR3 runs from the conserved cysteine through the conserved F or W. D genes are given only for firm matches. Size tells how often a clone was seen (once, few, many) or the class of an expanded clone, and some rows leave it out.

cdr3_length	d_call	j_call	clone_size	v_call	cdr3_aa	cdr3_nt
19	TRBD2	TRBJ2-2	few	TRBV19	CASSPFGGSTSARVGELFF	TGTGCCAGTAGTCCGTTTGGCGGGAGTACCTCCGCGAGGGTCGGGGAGCTGTTTTTT
14	NA	TRBJ1-4	NA	TRBV5-1	CASSPESTNEKLFF	TGCGCCAGCAGCCCAGAGTCAACTAATGAAAAACTGTTTTTT
16	TRBD2	TRBJ2-7	NA	TRBV28	CASSLGQRGDVYEQYF	TGTGCCAGCAGTTTAGGGCAGCGGGGTGACGTCTACGAGCAGTACTTC
15	TRBD1	TRBJ2-3	NA	TRBV27	CASGQDISRTDTQYF	TGTGCCAGCGGACAGGACATATCCCGCACAGATACGCAGTATTTT
18	TRBD2	TRBJ2-2	NA	TRBV5-4	CASSTPGRAGGYTGELFF	TGTGCCAGCAGTACCCCCGGCAGGGCGGGAGGGTACACCGGGGAGCTGTTTTTT
15	TRBD1	TRBJ1-2	once	TRBV10-3	CAISEGLGQNYGYTF	TGTGCCATCAGTGAAGGGCTGGGACAGAACTATGGCTACACCTTC
14	NA	TRBJ1-1	NA	TRBV5-4	CASHRAFENTEAFF	TGTGCCTCACACAGGGCCTTTGAGAACACTGAAGCTTTCTTT
15	NA	TRBJ1-2	NA	TRBV28	CASSHQDRPNYGYTF	TGTGCCAGCAGTCACCAGGACAGACCTAACTATGGCTACACCTTC
15	TRBD1	TRBJ1-5	NA	TRBV5-1	CASSLAGQGDQPQHF	TGCGCCAGCAGCTTGGCCGGACAGGGAGATCAGCCCCAGCATTTT
14	TRBD2	TRBJ2-7	NA	TRBV19	CASSPSGRLYEQYF	TGTGCCAGTAGCCCCAGCGGGAGGTTGTACGAGCAGTACTTC
14	NA	TRBJ2-7	NA	TRBV5-1	CASSLEARSYEQYF	TGCGCCAGCAGCTTGGAGGCCAGGTCCTACGAGCAGTACTTC
15	NA	TRBJ2-5	NA	TRBV2	CASSVDRVSRETQYF	TGTGCCAGCAGTGTGGATAGGGTTTCCAGAGAGACCCAGTACTTC
14	NA	TRBJ2-7	once	TRBV28	CASSAAGGSYEQYF	TGTGCCAGCAGTGCCGCCGGAGGTAGCTACGAGCAGTACTTC
18	TRBD1	TRBJ2-5	NA	TRBV7-9	CASSLWIGGQGARGTQYF	TGTGCCAGCAGCTTATGGATTGGAGGACAGGGGGCGAGGGGGACCCAGTACTTC
13	TRBD2	TRBJ2-1	NA	TRBV28	CASGGRAYNEQFF	TGTGCCAGCGGCGGGAGGGCCTACAATGAGCAGTTCTTC
16	NA	TRBJ1-5	NA	TRBV6-6	CASSYSVSQNNQPQHF	TGTGCCAGCAGTTACTCGGTGAGTCAGAACAATCAGCCCCAGCATTTT
14	NA	TRBJ1-6	NA	TRBV15	CATSMGHNDSPLHF	TGTGCCACCAGTATGGGTCATAACGATTCACCCCTCCACTTT
16	TRBD2	TRBJ2-7	NA	TRBV5-5	CASSTFGTSDSYEQYF	TGTGCCAGCAGCACATTCGGGACTAGCGACTCCTACGAGCAGTACTTC
16	TRBD1	TRBJ1-2	once	TRBV18	CASSPGQGARGDGYTF	TGTGCCAGCTCACCGGGACAGGGGGCACGGGGGGATGGCTACACCTTC
17	TRBD2	TRBJ2-4	NA	TRBV7-2	CASSLVSGGAPKNIQYF	TGTGCCAGCAGCTTAGTTAGCGGGGGGGCCCCCAAAAACATTCAGTACTTC
15	NA	TRBJ2-3	once	TRBV5-1	CASSLAPASTDTQYF	TGCGCCAGCAGCTTGGCTCCCGCTAGCACAGATACGCAGTATTTT
15	NA	TRBJ2-5	NA	TRBV10-3	CAISDPRGLQETQYF	TGTGCCATCAGTGACCCCCGGGGGCTGCAAGAGACCCAGTACTTC
14	NA	TRBJ2-1	NA	TRBV6-5	CASRSGGLYNEQFF	TGTGCCAGCAGATCTGGAGGTCTCTACAATGAGCAGTTCTTC
13	TRBD1	TRBJ2-7	NA	TRBV5-6	CASSPAGGYEQYF	TGTGCCAGCAGCCCCGCAGGGGGCTACGAGCAGTACTTC
12	NA	TRBJ1-1	NA	TRBV19	CATTGLNTEAFF	TGTGCCACAACGGGGCTGAACACTGAAGCTTTCTTT
11	NA	TRBJ1-4	NA	TRBV4-1	CASSRNEKLFF	TGCGCCAGCAGCCGTAATGAAAAACTGTTTTTT
11	NA	TRBJ1-1	NA	TRBV5-1	CASRAATEAFF	TGCGCCAGCAGGGCCGCCACTGAAGCTTTCTTT
13	NA	TRBJ2-1	NA	TRBV5-1	CASRLESGAPQFF	TGCGCCAGCAGACTCGAGTCCGGGGCTCCGCAGTTCTTC
15	TRBD1	TRBJ1-3	NA	TRBV14	CASSQDGTGGNTIYF	TGTGCCAGCAGCCAAGATGGGACAGGGGGGAACACCATATATTTT
19	TRBD1	TRBJ1-5	once	TRBV5-6	CASSFRAGTGSGGNQPQHF	TGTGCCAGCAGCTTTCGCGCCGGGACAGGGTCGGGTGGCAATCAGCCCCAGCATTTT
16	TRBD2	TRBJ2-2	NA	TRBV5-1	CASSSSSSGGRGELFF	TGCGCCAGCAGCTCCTCGAGTAGCGGGGGAAGGGGGGAGCTGTTTTTT
15	NA	TRBJ2-7	once	TRBV7-6	CASSPNPPGSYEQYF	TGTGCCAGCAGCCCCAATCCCCCAGGGTCCTACGAGCAGTACTTC